One and the same sample provided the 21 T cell receptor beta chains below, sequenced in a study of T-cell memory formation after mild COVID-19. Each CDR3 protein is one row after TCRdb ran MiXCR on the 5' RACE reads. The sample contains 140,000 or so distinct CDR3 sequences, 5.5% to 7% of which appear only once. Sequencing was performed on PBMCs or a T cell subset sorted from them (not recorded which). These receptors originate from an adult woman who had mild COVID-19 (a few samples of this study predate the infection). Cell type and time point are not known.

This clonotype appeared a few times. In nucleotides, the CDR3 is TGTGCCAGCCGGCCCAGGGGAAAGAACACTGAAGCTTTCTTT. Translating gives CASRPRGKNTEAFF. V is TRBV7-8 and J is TRBJ1-1; a possible D gene is TRBD1 (6 bases). The V and J ends lost 8 bases and 1 base respectively, with 14 bases between them. CDR1 is SGHVS and CDR2 is FQNEAQ in the germline V gene. The CDR3 has 14 residues.

The chain links TRBV6-2 or TRBV6-3 to TRBJ1-6, with a tentative D call TRBD1 (5 bases). This CDR3 spans 15 amino acids. Trimming took 6 bases from V and 8 from J, leaving 17 bases between them. The germline V gene encodes CDR1 MNHEY and CDR2 SVGEGT. The CDR3 bases are TGTGCCAGCAGCTACGAGGGGTTTCGGGATTCACCCCTCCACTTT. Translation gives CASSYEGFRDSPLHF.

The chain has TRBV13 and TRBJ2-1; 10 bases agree with TRBD2. V was pared by 2 bases and J by 9 bases, with 7 bases of the junction left unmatched. The CDR3 runs to 15 residues. Germline V lookup: CDR1 PRHDT, CDR2 FYEKMQ (reference sequence). The CDR3 region is CASSLITSGVIEQFF. The CDR3 nucleotides are TGTGCCAGCAGCTTAATAACTAGCGGGGTGATTGAGCAGTTCTTC.

This clonotype was recorded a few times. The genes are TRBV7-2 and TRBJ1-2; D is undetermined. Trimming took off 2 bases at V and 2 bases at J, with 12 bases between the two ends. CDR3 length equals 15 residues. From germline, CDR1 is SGHTA and CDR2 FQGNSA. The CDR3 DNA follows: TGTGCCAGCAGCTTATCTACAGCATTCAACTATGGCTACACCTTC. Translating gives CASSLSTAFNYGYTF. The whole variable domain, remainder taken from reference TRBV7-2 and TRBJ1-2, is GAGVSQSPSNKVTEKGKDVELRCDPISGHTALYWYRQSLGQGLEFLIYFQGNSAPDKSGLPSDRFSAERTGGSVSTLTIQRTQQEDSAVYLCASSLSTAFNYGYTFGSGTRLTVV.

This clonotype was counted between two and nine times. The V gene is TRBV11-3, the J gene TRBJ2-5; D gene unclear. The germline gives CDR1 SGHNT, CDR2 YENEEA. With 5 bases removed from V and 0 bases from J, the gap between germline ends came to 10 bases. There are 14 residues in the CDR3. CDR3 protein: CASSLGLYQETQYF. The DNA for the CDR3 is TGTGCCAGCAGCCTAGGGTTGTACCAAGAGACCCAGTACTTC.

J is TRBJ1-1 and V is TRBV29-1; D remains unclear. V dropped 3 bases and J dropped 3 bases, with 17 bases sitting between them. Germline V gene sequence: CDR1 SQVTM, CDR2 ANQGSEA. This CDR3 has 15 amino acids. The CDR3: CSVDYVGTRHTEAFF. DNA for the CDR3: TGCAGCGTTGATTATGTGGGAACTCGGCACACTGAAGCTTTCTTT.

The chain uses TRBV24-1 and TRBJ2-3; unclear D gene. The CDR3 contains 16 residues. The germline V gene has CDR1 KGHDR and CDR2 SFDVKD. Trimming removed 4 bases from V and 1 base from J, with 14 bases in between. CDR3 sequence: CATSDPPSYGTDTQYF. The CDR3 nucleotides read TGTGCCACCAGTGACCCCCCCTCGTACGGCACAGATACGCAGTATTTT.

In its sample, this clonotype was seen many times. The V call is TRBV7-2, the J call TRBJ1-2; D perhaps matches TRBD1 (6 bases). V was shortened by 0 bases and J by 5 bases, with 13 bases between the two germline ends. In germline, CDR1 is SGHTA, CDR2 FQGNSA. The length of the CDR3 is 15 residues. The CDR3 region is CASSLAGAGQYGYTF. The CDR3 DNA sequence: TGTGCCAGCAGCTTAGCGGGGGCGGGGCAGTATGGCTACACCTTC.

This clonotype was counted at least ten times. The chain uses TRBV7-2 and TRBJ2-1, with 12 bases aligning to TRBD2. The V and J ends lost 5 bases and 0 bases, in that order; junction bases with no gene match: 8. The CDR3 is made up of 18 amino acids. Germline V lookup: CDR1 SGHTA, CDR2 FQGNSA. The CDR3 nucleotides read TGTGCCAGCAGCGTCGGGACTAGCGGGCGCAGCTCCTACAATGAGCAGTTCTTC. Amino acids: CASSVGTSGRSSYNEQFF.

This clonotype was observed a handful of times. The gene calls are TRBV7-3 and TRBJ1-2, with 7 nucleotides matching TRBD1. V lost 5 bases, J lost 6 bases, and 6 bases stayed unmatched. This CDR3 has 13 amino acids. Germline V CDR1 and CDR2: SGHTA, FQGTGA. CDR3 sequence reads: CASSPRQGNGYTF. CDR3 nucleotide sequence: TGTGCCAGCAGCCCTAGACAGGGAAATGGCTACACCTTC.

This clonotype has only a few counts. This sequence joins TRBV7-9 and TRBJ2-5; possible D gene TRBD2, 6 bases. CDR3 length equals 15 residues. Germline V gene data show CDR1 as SEHNR and CDR2 as FQNEAQ (reference sequence). V was cut by 3 bases and J by 2 bases, with 13 bases left in between. CDR3 protein: CASSLGPGLQETQYF. In DNA form, the CDR3 reads TGTGCCAGCAGCTTGGGACCGGGACTTCAAGAGACCCAGTACTTC.

This clonotype was found many times. The chain joins TRBV6-4 to TRBJ1-1; tentatively, D is TRBD1 (6 bases). The CDR3 totals 13 residues. Germline V gene sequence: CDR1 MRHNA, CDR2 SNTAGT. Trimming removed 6 bases from V and 2 bases from J, with 10 bases in between. In nucleotides, the CDR3 is TGTGCCAGCAGCCGGGGGCCTAACACTGAAGCTTTCTTT. Translation: CASSRGPNTEAFF.

This clonotype was detected ten times or more. The rearrangement links TRBV6-5 to TRBJ2-1; tentatively, D is TRBD2 (5 bases). The CDR3 is 15 amino acids. V lost 1 base, J lost 4 bases, and 11 bases lay in between. Germline CDR1 reads MNHEY; CDR2 reads SVGAGI. CDR3 bases: TGTGCCAGCAGTTACTGGCGGGCAGCGTACAATGAGCAGTTCTTC. Translated, it gives CASSYWRAAYNEQFF.

CDR3 nucleotides: TGTGCCAGCAGCTTGGTGCCTGATCCCTCTACCGGGGAGCTGTTTTTT. Its translation is CASSLVPDPSTGELFF. The chain carries TRBV5-4 and TRBJ2-2; D gene uncertain. With 0 bases removed from V and 5 bases from J, the gap between germline ends came to 14 bases. The germline V gene encodes CDR1 SGHNT and CDR2 YYREEE (reference sequence). The CDR3 is made up of 16 amino acids.

The sample holds a few counts of this clonotype. The V gene is TRBV2, the J gene TRBJ2-5, with 8 nucleotides matching TRBD2. Trimming cost V 6 bases and J 5 bases; bases outside gene matches: 11. Per the germline V gene, CDR1 is SNHLY and CDR2 is FYNNEI. CDR3 length: 15 residues. Here the CDR3 DNA reads TGTGCCAGCAGGGCCGGGACTAGTATTGCGGAGACCCAGTACTTC. Protein: CASRAGTSIAETQYF. The full variable domain, its missing parts supplied by reference TRBV2 and TRBJ2-5, is EPEVTQTPSHQVTQMGQEVILRCVPISNHLYFYWYRQILGQKVEFLVSFYNNEISEKSEIFDDQFSVERPDGSNFTLKIRSTKLEDSAMYFCASRAGTSIAETQYFGPGTRLLVL.

This clonotype was seen ten or more times. The chain combines TRBV5-5 with TRBJ1-1; 7 bases fit TRBD1. Per the germline V gene, CDR1 is SGHKS and CDR2 is YYEKEE (reference sequence). The J segment lost 5 bases and the V segment lost 4 bases, leaving 11 bases of the junction unmatched. There are 15 residues in the CDR3. The CDR3 sequence is CASSIRQGSATEAFF. The CDR3 coding sequence is TGTGCCAGCAGCATAAGACAGGGTTCGGCGACTGAAGCTTTCTTT.

This clonotype was seen only a few times. The chain recombines TRBV15 with TRBJ1-5, with D possibly being TRBD1 (6 bases). From germline, CDR1 is LNHNV and CDR2 YYDKDF (reference sequence). CDR3 size: 15 residues. Trimming left V 5 bases short and J 1 base short, with 12 bases between. CDR3 residues: CATSVNRESNQPQHF. CDR3 bases: TGTGCCACCAGCGTCAACAGGGAAAGCAATCAGCCCCAGCATTTT.

As regards this clonotype: No DNA is shown, since the ends of the CDR3 on it are uncertain; the CDR3 is the one TCRdb lists. This chain connects TRBV4-1 to TRBJ2-2. The germline CDR1 and CDR2 sequences are MGHRA and YSYEKL. A total of 13 residues make up the CDR3, ends included. CDR3 loop: CASSQFGAGELFF.

This clonotype was counted many times. This rearrangement joins TRBV29-1 to TRBJ2-1; D is unresolved. Per germline, CDR1 SQVTM and CDR2 ANQGSEA. V was shortened by 3 bases and J by 5 bases, with 11 bases between the two germline ends. The CDR3 length is 13 residues. The chain's CDR3 is CSVDVRTHNEQFF. The CDR3 DNA follows: TGCAGCGTTGATGTCCGCACCCACAATGAGCAGTTCTTC.

The chain has TRBV7-2 and TRBJ2-1; 9 bases fit TRBD2. Germline-derived CDR1 and CDR2 are SGHTA and FQGNSA. The CDR3 covers 21 residues. Trimming at V came to 1 base and at J to 2 bases, leaving 18 bases not matched to a gene. This CDR3 reads CASSLVSLASGRYFTYNEQFF. CDR3 nucleotides: TGTGCCAGCAGCTTAGTATCTCTAGCGAGCGGGAGGTACTTCACCTACAATGAGCAGTTCTTC.

The genes are TRBV10-3 and TRBJ2-7; 11 bases match TRBD1. With V trimmed by 6 bases and J by 4 bases, 5 bases remained unmatched. CDR1 and CDR2 from the germline V gene are ENHRY and SYGVKD. The CDR3 sequence is 14 residues long. In nucleotides, the CDR3 is TGTGCCATCAGCCTCCGGGACAGGGGGTACGAGCAGTACTTC. Translated: CAISLRDRGYEQYF.